The T cell receptor beta chain under discussion was sequenced for a study of T cell repertoires in cytomegalovirus infection (dated by TCRdb to between 2018 and 2021). General notes on the study: Peptide stimulations targeted recently identified HLA-C-restricted CMV epitopes, whose presentation resists viral immunomodulation, together with well-studied HLA-B-restricted epitopes. The HLA type of each donor mattered for the analysis, because public TCR beta signatures pointed to carriage of CMV infection along with the matching HLA type. Findings and caveats that apply to the study as a whole: The ex vivo response was dominated by HLA-C-restricted CMV-specific TCR beta clonotypes, which also provided the single most frequent clonotype in two of eight donors. Carriers of CMV infection plus the relevant HLA type were discriminated by the cumulative frequency of public TCR beta family members in the study cohort and in an independent roughly 340-donor cohort.

This specimen's treatment or condition label, interpreted: in vitro stimulation with specific CMV peptide epitopes to enrich CMV-specific T cells. V and J lose 0 bases and 8 bases, and a span of 7 bases separates them. Based on the germline V gene (reference sequence), the CDR1 and CDR2 sequences are MNHNY and SVGAGI. The CDR3 runs 13 residues from the cysteine to the phenylalanine. The CDR3 DNA has 39 bases and is translated from base 1. Sequenced using an Illumina HiSeq 1500. TCRdb cleaned the public reads at Q25 with fastp, built clones with MiXCR and kept in-frame beta chains. Entries are consolidated by CDR3 protein sequence, retaining the most common genes and DNA. The sample has about 340,000 distinct CDR3 sequences on record, about 29% of them singletons. Roughly 20% of the sample goes to the ten largest clones. To note about this clonotype: No antigen is known for it. No per-base quality is available; no much larger clone lies one base away.

Sequences were derived from cultured PBMCs, sampled from culture after CMV antigen stimulation. This receptor was taken from a human donor in good health (CMV status not recorded). Some clones in this sample may be carry-over from other donors' samples. The rearrangement joined TRBV6-6 to TRBJ1-4; the D region possibly corresponds to TRBD1 (5 bases align). This receptor has the CDR3 CASSYSRGEKLFF. The DNA is as follows: TGTGCCAGCAGTTACTCAAGGGGAGAAAAACTGTTTTTT.